What follows are 18 T cell receptor beta chains derived from one specimen sequenced in a study of T cells in Graves' hyperthyroidism and ophthalmopathy. Amplified TCR beta CDR3 regions derived from RNA transcripts. HTBI primers were the set used in a first-round RT-PCR of the TCR CDR3. TCRdb reprocessed the multiplex PCR reads via MiXCR and lists one record per CDR3 protein. The data show hundreds of thousands of distinct CDR3 sequences, 16% seen once. Sequenced: blood. Receptors were obtained from a woman under 30 with Graves' hyperthyroidism.

Many counts were recorded for this clonotype. V gene TRBV12-3 or TRBV12-4 combines with J gene TRBJ1-1, with TRBD1 matching over 7 bases. This CDR3 region has 15 residues. Unmatched junction bases numbered 11, after V lost 6 bases and J lost 4 bases. CDR3 DNA sequence: TGTGCCAGCAGCACTCGGGAGGGGGCGCCCACTGAAGCTTTCTTT. It translates to CASSTREGAPTEAFF.

The chain joins TRBV11-2 to TRBJ2-5, with D possibly TRBD1 on 5 matching bases. V lost 5 bases and J 4 bases, leaving 14 bases between the germline ends. Germline lookup yields CDR1 SGHAT and CDR2 FQNNGV. The CDR3 extends over 14 amino acids. CDR3 sequence (DNA): TGTGCCAGCAGCCCTGCGACAGTGGGAGAGACCCAGTACTTC. This encodes CASSPATVGETQYF.

The chain links TRBV12-3 or TRBV12-4 to TRBJ2-7; D unclear. Trimming cost V 7 bases and J 2 bases, with 15 bases left between them. This CDR3 contains 14 residues. CDR3: CASTIDRPTYEQYF. The CDR3 DNA is TGTGCCAGCACCATCGACCGGCCAACCTACGAGCAGTACTTC.

This clonotype was counted many times. V is TRBV5-1 and J is TRBJ2-2, with 8 bases that match TRBD1. CDR3 length: 16 residues. The germline V gene has CDR1 SGHRS and CDR2 YFSETQ. V gave up 4 bases and J gave up 3 bases; unmatched junction bases: 8. For the CDR3, the DNA is TGCGCCAGCAGCCCCTGGACAGGGTACGACACCGGGGAGCTGTTTTTT. It translates to CASSPWTGYDTGELFF.

In its sample, this clonotype was seen a few times. The J gene is TRBJ2-1, the V gene TRBV20-1, with TRBD2 matching 11 bases. V dropped 5 bases and J dropped 4; count of bases not matched to a gene: 10. Per the germline V gene, CDR1 is DFQATT and CDR2 is SNEGSKA (reference sequence). The CDR3 contains 16 residues. The CDR3 nucleotides read TGCAGTGCTGGAGGGCTCGGGACTAGCGGTTACAATGAGCAGTTCTTC. Protein: CSAGGLGTSGYNEQFF.

This clonotype was detected many times. The chain has TRBV2 and TRBJ1-2; D remains unclear. This CDR3 has 14 amino acids. CDR1 is SNHLY and CDR2 is FYNNEI in the germline V gene. Trimming stripped 0 bases from V and 6 bases from J, with 11 bases between. CDR3 residues: CASSEASEVDGYTF. The CDR3 coding sequence is TGTGCCAGCAGTGAAGCTTCGGAAGTTGATGGCTACACCTTC.

In regard to this clonotype: Relative to the germline gene, one junction end is altered; a read error may explain this. The chain employs TRBV10-3 and TRBJ1-1; D might be TRBD1 (6 bases). Germline V gives CDR1 ENHRY, CDR2 SYGVKD. The CDR3 totals 14 residues. This chain's CDR3 is CATSEDRRNTEAFF. DNA for the CDR3: TGTGCCACCAGTGAGGACAGAAGGAACACTGAAGCTTTCTTT.

This clonotype was counted ten times or more. This sequence joins TRBV6-2 or TRBV6-3 and TRBJ1-5, with 8 bases fitting TRBD1. Germline-derived CDR1 and CDR2 are MNHEY and SVGEGT. The CDR3 spans 16 residues. V shed 6 bases and J 7 bases; nucleotides not matched to a gene: 14. The CDR3 is CASRTDRDRYGQPQHF. The DNA of the CDR3 is TGTGCCAGCAGAACCGACCGGGACAGGTATGGCCAGCCCCAGCATTTT.

This clonotype was seen repeatedly, ten times or more. This chain connects TRBV12-3 or TRBV12-4 to TRBJ1-1, with TRBD1 matching 7 bases. CDR3 length equals 13 residues. J was trimmed by 6 bases and V by 5 bases; bases with no gene match: 6. The CDR3 sequence: CASSMTGTAEAFF. In nucleotides, the CDR3 is TGTGCCAGCAGTATGACCGGGACAGCTGAAGCTTTCTTT.

This clonotype was detected ten times or more. The chain links TRBV11-2 to TRBJ1-2; possibly TRBD1 for D (6 bases). The CDR3 covers 15 residues. Germline CDR1 SGHAT, CDR2 FQNNGV. The V gene lost 0 bases and the J gene lost 3 bases, with 11 bases spanning the gap. CDR3 nucleotide sequence: TGTGCCAGCAGCTTAGATCGCAGGGGAGACTATGGCTACACCTTC. Its translation: CASSLDRRGDYGYTF.

This clonotype was seen ten or more times. V is TRBV12-3 or TRBV12-4 and J is TRBJ2-5; 7 positions agree with TRBD1. J gave up 4 bases and V 3 bases, and 5 bases lay outside the gene matches. CDR3 length equals 14 residues. CDR3 protein: CASSLGTGVETQYF. The CDR3 DNA reads TGTGCCAGCAGTTTGGGCACAGGGGTAGAGACCCAGTACTTC.

A note on this clonotype: A much more abundant neighbour one base away suggests this may be a read error. This chain links TRBV11-2 with TRBJ2-5; the D gene could be TRBD1 or TRBD2 (5 bases each). Deletions cut 5 bases from V and 2 bases from J, with 21 bases between. Germline V gene data show CDR1 as SGHAT and CDR2 as FQNNGV. The CDR3 is 17 amino acids. The CDR3 DNA reads as TGTGCCAGCAGCCCTATGGAAGGGGTAGCGAAACAAGAGACCCAGTACTTC. This sequence encodes CASSPMEGVAKQETQYF.

This clonotype showed up just a few times. This chain connects TRBV5-1 to TRBJ2-5; 7 bases align to TRBD2. The CDR3 length is 14 residues. The V gene end was trimmed by 0 bases and the J gene end by 7 bases; junction bases not matched to a gene: 6. Germline-derived CDR1 and CDR2 are SGHRS and YFSETQ. For the CDR3, the DNA is TGCGCCAGCAGCTTGGAGGCAGGGAGGGTGACCCAGTACTTC. It encodes CASSLEAGRVTQYF.

This clonotype was seen ten or more times. CDR3 in DNA: TGTGCCAGCAGTAGGGACAGGGACGAGCAGTACTTC. It is translated as CASSRDRDEQYF. The chain employs TRBV2 and TRBJ2-7, with TRBD1 matching over 9 bases. V dropped 5 bases and J dropped 5; count of bases not matched to a gene: 1. The length of the CDR3 is 12 residues. The V gene's germline CDR1 is SNHLY and CDR2 FYNNEI.

Only a few counts were recorded for this clonotype. The chain employs TRBV19 and TRBJ2-1; 13 bases map to TRBD2. The CDR3 length is 17 residues. Per germline, CDR1 LNHDA and CDR2 SQIVND (reference sequence). After removal of 5 bases from V and 3 bases from J, the junction contained 7 bases not matched to a gene. Here the CDR3 reads CASSPGLAGFGYNEQFF. CDR3 sequence (DNA): TGTGCCAGTAGTCCGGGACTAGCGGGATTCGGCTACAATGAGCAGTTCTTC. The whole variable domain, remainder taken from reference TRBV19 and TRBJ2-1, is DGGITQSPKYLFRKEGQNVTLSCEQNLNHDAMYWYRQDPGQGLRLIYYSQIVNDFQKGDIAEGYSVSREKKESFPLTVTSAQKNPTAFYLCASSPGLAGFGYNEQFFGPGTRLTVL.

This clonotype was counted only a few times. This chain uses TRBV10-2 with TRBJ1-4; perhaps TRBD1 as D (5 bases). The CDR3 has 14 amino acids. The germline CDR1 and CDR2 sequences are WSHSY and SAAADI. The ends were cut back, 8 bases at V and 7 bases at J, with 17 bases in the middle. The CDR3 coding sequence is TGCGCCAGCGGACTCGGGCGGGGGGGTGAAAAACTGTTTTTT. The encoded protein is CASGLGRGGEKLFF.

This clonotype has more than one count but fewer than ten. The gene calls are TRBV5-1 and TRBJ1-1; D is perhaps TRBD1 (5 bases). V lost 0 bases to trimming and J lost 4 bases, with 7 bases between them. Germline V gene data show CDR1 as SGHRS and CDR2 as YFSETQ. The CDR3 sequence is 13 residues long. The DNA for the CDR3 is TGCGCCAGCAGCTTGGCGGGGACCACTGAAGCTTTCTTT. It encodes CASSLAGTTEAFF.

This clonotype has a handful of counts. The chain combines TRBV4-2 with TRBJ2-7; D might be TRBD2 (5 bases). The V end lost 0 bases, the J end lost 4 bases, and 13 bases lay between the germline ends. The CDR3 consists of 15 residues. Germline loops: CDR1 LGHNA, CDR2 YNFKEQ. CDR3 sequence (DNA): TGTGCCAGCAGCCAAGAGGGTAGCGTCCGGTACGAGCAGTACTTC. Its protein product is CASSQEGSVRYEQYF.